This T cell receptor (beta chain) was identified during a study of identical twins. The V and J ends lost 2 bases and 5 bases respectively, with 13 bases between them. Germline assignment: CDR1 MNHEY and CDR2 SVGAGI. The CDR3 spans 14 residues. This clonotype was seen a handful of times. No antigen is known for it. Overall study results and limits: Twins shared out-of-frame alpha sequences with excess low generation probability.

TCRdb redid the calling of the 5' RACE reads with MiXCR, one entry per CDR3 protein. The table has just over 500,000 distinct CDR3 sequences, about 20% seen once. The data were also submitted as part of a second study, on T cells expressing NK-cell markers.

This clonotype originated in a woman under 30 in good health. The V and J genes are TRBV6-5 and TRBJ2-7; D possibly matches TRBD1 or TRBD2 (5 bases each). Sample: CD4+ T cells sorted from blood. CDR3 nucleotides: TGTGCCAGCAGTTACACAAGGGGACGGGACGAGCAGTACTTC. Its translation: CASSYTRGRDEQYF.